The rows below give T cell receptor beta chains drawn from one sample of a study of shared clonotypes between healthy human individuals. The assay was immunoSEQ multiplex PCR, and TCRdb's table has in-frame clones only and misses some. The sample includes 470,000 or so clones, about 72% seen only once; the top ten take around 11%. The sample taken for sequencing was PBMCs. These receptors came from a woman aged 40 to 55 in good health. Some clones in this sample may be carry-over from other donors' samples. Each CDR3 is given with its conserved first and last residue. D genes are given only for firm matches. Where a row states a size, it is once, few, many or the class of an expanded clone; other rows omit it.

-	TRBJ2-2	TRBD2	TRBV5-5	TGTGCCAGCAGACCCGGACTAGCGGGAGGGAACCCACGCCCCGGGGAGCTGTTTTTT	CASRPGLAGGNPRPGELFF
-	TRBJ1-6	-	TRBV30	TGTGCCTGGAGTATACAAGGTGTTGGTTCACCCCTCCACTTT	CAWSIQGVGSPLHF
-	TRBJ2-7	-	TRBV18	TGTGCCAGCTCACCGGAGTCGCAAGCCTACGAGCAGTACTTC	CASSPESQAYEQYF
-	TRBJ2-1	-	TRBV19	TGTGCCAGTCATCAGGGGTCAGGGTCCTACAATGAGCAGTTCTTC	CASHQGSGSYNEQFF
-	TRBJ2-2	-	TRBV5-1	TGCGCCAGCAGCCCGGGGCTTGACACCGGGGAGCTGTTTTTT	CASSPGLDTGELFF
-	TRBJ2-1	-	TRBV10-2	TGCGCCAGCAGTGATACACAGGACTACAATGAGCAGTTCTTC	CASSDTQDYNEQFF
-	TRBJ1-6	TRBD1	TRBV25-1	TGTGCCAGCAGAATGACAGGGACCATGGGTAATTCACCCCTCCACTTT	CASRMTGTMGNSPLHF
-	TRBJ1-2	TRBD1	TRBV4-2	TGTGCCAGCAGCCAAGCCCCCGCGACAGGGTTTGGTGGCTACACCTTC	CASSQAPATGFGGYTF
-	TRBJ2-7	-	TRBV28	TGTGCCAGCAGTTACAGGGCCGAGCAGTACTTC	CASSYRAEQYF
few	TRBJ1-1	-	TRBV10-3	TGTGCCACCCAGAAAGAGGGCACTGAAGCTTTCTTT	CATQKEGTEAFF
-	TRBJ2-3	-	TRBV29-1	TGCAGCGTTGACGGTAACCCCACTAGCACAGATACGCAGTATTTT	CSVDGNPTSTDTQYF
-	TRBJ2-7	-	TRBV27	TGTGCCAGCAGCCCGAGCACCAACTCCTACGAGCAGTACTTC	CASSPSTNSYEQYF
-	TRBJ2-7	TRBD2	TRBV29-1	TGCAGCGTTGTTAGACTAGCAAGCTCCTACGAGCAGTACTTC	CSVVRLASSYEQYF
-	TRBJ1-1	-	TRBV19	TGTGCCAGTAGCGCTGGACACCCGAACACTGAAGCTTTCTTT	CASSAGHPNTEAFF
-	TRBJ1-4	-	TRBV5-1	TGCGCCAGCAGCTTAGGCTTAGTTCGGGCGGGGCCTAATGAAAAACTGTTTTTT	CASSLGLVRAGPNEKLFF
few	TRBJ1-2	-	TRBV5-4	TGTGCCAGCAGCTCGGCCGGCCCCCATGGCTACACCTTC	CASSSAGPHGYTF
-	TRBJ2-7	-	TRBV5-1	TGCGCCAGCAGCTATGCCCGGGACATACTTCCCTACGAGCAGTACTTC	CASSYARDILPYEQYF
-	TRBJ2-1	TRBD1	TRBV4-1	TGCGCCAGCAGCCCTGGCGGGACAGGGCTCAATGAGCAGTTCTTC	CASSPGGTGLNEQFF
-	TRBJ2-7	-	TRBV18	TGTGCCAGCTCACCTATCGACACGTTCGGGGAGCAGTACTTC	CASSPIDTFGEQYF
-	TRBJ2-7	-	TRBV2	TGTGCCAGCAAAGCGGACCCCAATTACGAGCAGTACTTC	CASKADPNYEQYF
-	TRBJ2-2	TRBD2	TRBV7-9	TGTGCCAGCACCTTTAGCGGGAGCTCCGGGGAGCTGTTTTTT	CASTFSGSSGELFF
few	TRBJ2-2	-	TRBV6-1	TGTGCCAGCAGTGTTTCTTACCCGAACACCGGGGAGCTGTTTTTT	CASSVSYPNTGELFF
-	TRBJ2-7	TRBD2	TRBV2	TGTGCCGGAAAGACTAGCGGGAGTATCTACGAGCAGTACTTC	CAGKTSGSIYEQYF
-	TRBJ2-7	-	TRBV10-2	TGCGCCACCTCACAGGGCATCGGATCCTACGAGCAGTACTTC	CATSQGIGSYEQYF
-	TRBJ2-3	-	TRBV7-9	TGTGCCAGCAGCTTCGATGGTGGCACAGATACGCAGTATTTT	CASSFDGGTDTQYF
once	TRBJ2-5	TRBD2	TRBV11-1	TGTGCCAGCAGCTTAGGCGGGAGGCAAGAGACCCAGTACTTC	CASSLGGRQETQYF
few	TRBJ2-7	TRBD2	TRBV2	TGTGCCAGCAGTGAGGGCGGGAGTACCCTATACGAGCAGTACTTC	CASSEGGSTLYEQYF
-	TRBJ2-2	TRBD2	TRBV7-9	TGTGCCAGCAGTACGGCAGCGGGAGGTGACGGGGAGCTGTTTTTT	CASSTAAGGDGELFF
-	TRBJ1-5	-	TRBV30	TGTGCCGCCTCGAGTAGGGGACCCTGGTCGGGCAATCAGCCCCAGCATTTT	CAASSRGPWSGNQPQHF
once	TRBJ2-2	-	TRBV5-8	TGTGCCAGCAGCTTGAGGGCTACCGGGGAGCTGTTTTTT	CASSLRATGELFF
-	TRBJ1-4	TRBD1	TRBV4-3	TGCGCCAGCAGCCGCGGATCGGACAGGGGAGTGGAAAAACTGTTTTTT	CASSRGSDRGVEKLFF
-	TRBJ2-5	-	TRBV30	TGTGCCTGGACCCGGGGAAACGGGGAAGAGACCCAGTACTTC	CAWTRGNGEETQYF
many	TRBJ2-5	-	TRBV6-1	TGTGCCAGCAGAGCACTAGGGGTGGAGACCCAGTACTTC	CASRALGVETQYF
-	TRBJ1-2	-	TRBV6-5	TGTGCCAGCAGTTACGACCTGTATGGCTACACCTTC	CASSYDLYGYTF
-	TRBJ2-2	TRBD2	TRBV5-1	TGCGCCAGCAGCCGCCGGACTAGCGGGACGAGAACCGGGGAGCTGTTTTTT	CASSRRTSGTRTGELFF
-	TRBJ1-3	TRBD1	TRBV5-1	TGCGCCAGCAGCCTTTCACCGACAGGGACTGGAAACACCATATATTTT	CASSLSPTGTGNTIYF
few	TRBJ1-2	-	TRBV28	TGTGCCAGCACAGGGAGGGCCCTGGGTGGCTACACCTTC	CASTGRALGGYTF
-	TRBJ1-5	-	TRBV10-3	TGTGCCATCAGTGAGCTGGGACAACCTAATCAGCCCCAGCATTTT	CAISELGQPNQPQHF
once	TRBJ2-7	-	TRBV5-1	TGCGCCAGCAGCCAAAGCCAAGCCTACGAGCAGTACTTC	CASSQSQAYEQYF
-	TRBJ1-2	-	TRBV27	TGTGCCAGCAGCCCAAATCAGGGAGGGAACTATGGCTACACCTTC	CASSPNQGGNYGYTF
-	TRBJ2-7	-	TRBV5-1	TGCGCCAGCAGCGGGGACACCCGGCACGAGCAGTACTTC	CASSGDTRHEQYF
-	TRBJ2-1	TRBD2	TRBV6-1	TGTGCCAGCAGTAATGGACTAGAAGGGTACGAGCAGTTCTTC	CASSNGLEGYEQFF
-	TRBJ2-7	TRBD2	TRBV30	TGTGCCTGGAGTATAAGCGGGATCTTCGAGCAGTACTTC	CAWSISGIFEQYF
-	TRBJ1-2	-	TRBV7-9	TGTGCCAGCACCCGGGACTCAGTTAATGGCTACACCTTC	CASTRDSVNGYTF
few	TRBJ2-4	TRBD2	TRBV7-9	TGTGCCAGCAGCCACGTGGGTAGCGGGAGGGACATTCAGTACTTC	CASSHVGSGRDIQYF
-	TRBJ2-2	-	TRBV9	TGTGCCAGCAGCGTAGGGGCATCGAACACCGGGGAGCTGTTTTTT	CASSVGASNTGELFF
few	TRBJ2-1	-	TRBV15	TGTGCCACCAGCAGAGTCCACGGAGGGGGCAATGAGCAGTTCTTC	CATSRVHGGGNEQFF
-	TRBJ2-1	TRBD1	TRBV11-2	TGTGCCAGCAGCATGACCGGGACAGGCACCAATGAGCAGTTCTTC	CASSMTGTGTNEQFF
-	TRBJ2-1	TRBD2	TRBV6-4	TGTGCCAGCAGTGACGTAGCGGGAGGATACAATGAGCAGTTCTTC	CASSDVAGGYNEQFF
many	TRBJ2-1	-	TRBV18	TGTGCCAGCTCACCACTGCCCGGGGAATACAATGAGCAGTTCTTC	CASSPLPGEYNEQFF
-	TRBJ2-3	TRBD1	TRBV7-9	TGTGCCAGCAGCTTAGAGGGGGCTACCACAGATACGCAGTATTTT	CASSLEGATTDTQYF
-	TRBJ1-1	-	TRBV7-9	TGTGCCAGCAGCTTAGAAGGGACAACACGGGCTTTCTTT	CASSLEGTTRAFF
-	TRBJ1-4	-	TRBV5-4	TGTGCCAGCAGTTCGGACCCGGATGAAAAACTGTTTTTT	CASSSDPDEKLFF
-	TRBJ2-3	TRBD2	TRBV7-3	TGTGCCAGCAGCCCGAACGGGGGGGCAGGAGGTACGCAGTATTTT	CASSPNGGAGGTQYF